Listed below are T cell receptor beta chains from one sample, sequenced in a study of cytomegalovirus exposure and HLA in healthy donors. Profiling relied on immunoSEQ multiplex PCR, and the TCRdb table lists in-frame clones only, not all of them. This table has 99,000 or so clones, 65% to 80% appearing once. Material: PBMCs. Receptor source: a man in his 60s in good health and CMV-seropositive. Each CDR3 is given with its conserved first and last residue. A D gene is named only where the DNA matches it firmly. The size entry is marked missing in some rows and otherwise reads once, few, many or a size class.

CASSLGAGNTGELFF	TGTGCCAGCAGCTTAGGGGCAGGAAACACCGGGGAGCTGTTTTTT	TRBV7-8	TRBJ2-2	NA	NA
CASSLTPRGGHNEQFF	TGTGCCAGCAGCTTGACCCCTCGGGGGGGTCACAATGAGCAGTTCTTC	TRBV5-6	TRBJ2-1	NA	TRBD2
CASSLAVRGQRGTEAFF	TGCGCCAGCAGCTTGGCCGTGCGGGGGCAGAGGGGAACTGAAGCTTTCTTT	TRBV5-1	TRBJ1-1	NA	NA
CASSSTGTYNEQFF	TGCGCCAGCAGCTCCACAGGGACCTACAATGAGCAGTTCTTC	TRBV5-1	TRBJ2-1	once	NA
CASSETGDHYEQYF	TGTGCCAGCAGTGAAACGGGGGACCACTACGAGCAGTACTTC	TRBV25-1	TRBJ2-7	NA	NA
CASSLAAASSYEQYF	TGCGCCAGCAGCTTGGCGGCGGCCAGTTCCTACGAGCAGTACTTC	TRBV5-1	TRBJ2-7	NA	NA
CASSLDRAQGQPQHF	TGTGCCAGCAGCCTGGACAGGGCGCAGGGTCAGCCCCAGCATTTT	TRBV5-8	TRBJ1-5	NA	TRBD1
CASSPRQGFSYNSPLHF	TGTGCCAGCAGTCCAAGACAGGGATTCTCCTATAATTCACCCCTCCACTTT	TRBV27	TRBJ1-6	NA	TRBD1
CASSPRTSGGFLVQYF	TGTGCCAGCAGCCCCCGGACTAGCGGGGGCTTCCTTGTGCAGTACTTC	TRBV11-2	TRBJ2-5	NA	TRBD2
CASSEWGLSTDTQYF	TGTGCCAGCAGTGAATGGGGGCTCTCGACAGATACGCAGTATTTT	TRBV25-1	TRBJ2-3	NA	NA
CASSLSGPGGETQYF	TGTGCCAGCAGCTTATCTGGCCCGGGGGGGGAGACCCAGTACTTC	TRBV7-2	TRBJ2-5	NA	TRBD2
CASRGARDDTQYF	TGCGCCAGCAGAGGGGCCAGAGACGATACGCAGTATTTT	TRBV5-1	TRBJ2-3	NA	NA
CASSQRAGGSVNEQFF	TGTGCCAGCAGCCAACGGGCGGGGGGGTCGGTCAATGAGCAGTTCTTC	TRBV7-8	TRBJ2-1	few	TRBD2
CASSAGDRGRFGANVLTF	TGTGCCAGCAGTGCCGGGGACAGGGGCCGATTTGGGGCCAACGTCCTGACTTTC	TRBV6-1	TRBJ2-6	NA	TRBD1
CAWHFLGAPAFF	TGTGCCTGGCATTTTTTGGGGGCGCCGGCTTTCTTT	TRBV30	TRBJ1-1	NA	NA
CASSLASAVNTEAFF	TGTGCCAGCAGCTTAGCGTCCGCAGTGAACACTGAAGCTTTCTTT	TRBV7-2	TRBJ1-1	NA	NA
CASSLQGAGETQYF	TGTGCCAGCAGCTTGCAGGGGGCCGGGGAGACCCAGTACTTC	TRBV5-4	TRBJ2-5	once	TRBD1
CASSVALDYEQYF	TGTGCCAGCAGCGTAGCCCTAGACTACGAGCAGTACTTC	TRBV9	TRBJ2-7	NA	NA
CASSPEGLAGGNPSYNEQFF	TGTGCCAGCAGCCCTGAGGGACTAGCGGGGGGGAACCCCTCCTACAATGAGCAGTTCTTC	TRBV9	TRBJ2-1	NA	TRBD2
CASSPGGDTDTQYF	TGTGCCAGCAGTCCTGGGGGGGACACAGATACGCAGTATTTT	TRBV6-5	TRBJ2-3	NA	TRBD2
CASSLQGMNTEAFF	TGCGCCAGCAGCTTGCAGGGAATGAACACTGAAGCTTTCTTT	TRBV5-1	TRBJ1-1	few	NA
CASSLANLGLALAYEQYF	TGTGCCAGCAGCTTGGCAAACCTCGGACTAGCTCTTGCCTACGAGCAGTACTTC	TRBV5-6	TRBJ2-7	few	TRBD2
CASGKQGVNSYEQYF	TGTGCCAGCGGGAAACAGGGAGTCAACTCCTACGAGCAGTACTTC	TRBV2	TRBJ2-7	NA	NA
CAWSDGGGGGYTF	TGTGCCTGGAGCGACGGGGGAGGAGGGGGCTACACCTTC	TRBV30	TRBJ1-2	NA	NA
CASSSRGWNEKLFF	TGTGCCAGCAGTTCGCGAGGGTGGAATGAAAAACTGTTTTTT	TRBV28	TRBJ1-4	NA	NA
CASSRNHGGTYEQYF	TGTGCCAGCAGCCGAAATCATGGAGGAACCTACGAGCAGTACTTC	TRBV14	TRBJ2-7	NA	NA
CASSQGAKNIQYF	TGTGCCAGCAGCCAGGGGGCGAAAAACATTCAGTACTTC	TRBV28	TRBJ2-4	NA	TRBD1
CASSYQDRNTEAFF	TGTGCCAGCAGTTACCAGGACAGAAACACTGAAGCTTTCTTT	TRBV6-6	TRBJ1-1	NA	NA